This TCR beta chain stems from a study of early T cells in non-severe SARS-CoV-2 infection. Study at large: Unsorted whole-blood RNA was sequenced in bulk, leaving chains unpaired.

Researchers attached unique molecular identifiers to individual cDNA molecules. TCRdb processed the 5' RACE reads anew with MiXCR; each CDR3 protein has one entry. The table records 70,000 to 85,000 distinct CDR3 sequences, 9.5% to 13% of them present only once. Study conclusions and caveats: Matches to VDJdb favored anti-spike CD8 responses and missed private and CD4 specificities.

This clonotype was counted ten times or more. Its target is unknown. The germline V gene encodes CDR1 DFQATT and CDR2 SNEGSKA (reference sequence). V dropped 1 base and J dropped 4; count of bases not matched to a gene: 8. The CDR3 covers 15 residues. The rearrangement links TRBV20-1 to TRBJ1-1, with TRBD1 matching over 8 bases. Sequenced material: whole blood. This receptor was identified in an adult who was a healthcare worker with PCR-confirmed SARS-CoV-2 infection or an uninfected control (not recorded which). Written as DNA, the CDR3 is TGCAGTGCTAGAGGCAGGGGGCCTCGGGGCACTGAAGCTTTCTTT. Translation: CSARGRGPRGTEAFF.